A single sample gave rise to the 26 T cell receptor beta chains below, sequenced in a study of T cell clones after liver transplantation. Measured with immunoSEQ multiplex PCR; TCRdb has only the in-frame clones, and not every one. This repertoire shows 8,000 to 10,000 clones, about two thirds found once; its top ten account for roughly 23%. Sequencing was performed on CD8+ T cells from blood, taken at the roughly 16-month timepoint. These receptors were obtained from a human patient who received a liver transplant. Some T cells may have originated in the graft donor.

The chain employs TRBV4-1 and TRBJ2-1; D is unclear. V was cut by 0 bases and J by 2 bases, with 8 bases left in between. Per germline, CDR1 MGHRA and CDR2 YSYEKL. The CDR3 covers 15 residues. CDR3 nucleotides: TGCGCCAGCAGCCAAGAATTGGCGGCCTACAATGAGCAGTTCTTC. This encodes CASSQELAAYNEQFF.

J is TRBJ2-7 and V is TRBV2, with TRBD1 identical over 7 bases. The CDR3 is 13 amino acids. With 7 bases clipped from V and 0 bases from J, the junction kept 3 bases outside the gene matches. Germline values: CDR1 SNHLY, CDR2 FYNNEI. The CDR3 nucleotides read TGTGCCAGCAAGGCAGGGGGCTCCTACGAGCAGTACTTC. This gives the protein CASKAGGSYEQYF.

The rearrangement uses TRBV18 and TRBJ1-1; perhaps TRBD1 as D (5 bases). The CDR3 is made up of 14 amino acids. V was trimmed by 1 base and J by 3 bases, leaving 9 bases between them. CDR1 is KGHSH, CDR2 LQKENI, per germline. In DNA, the CDR3 is TGTGCCAGCTCACCACTCCCGGGGGACACTGAAGCTTTCTTT. This encodes CASSPLPGDTEAFF.

The chain has TRBV5-5 and TRBJ2-7; D is possibly TRBD1 (6 bases). The CDR3 extends over 13 amino acids. Trimming took off 2 bases at V and 5 bases at J, with 11 bases between the two ends. Per the germline V gene, CDR1 is SGHKS and CDR2 is YYEKEE (reference sequence). The CDR3 here is CASSLIPGDEQYV. The DNA for the CDR3 is TGTGCCAGCAGCTTAATTCCAGGGGACGAGCAGTACGTC.

The chain carries TRBV6-1 and TRBJ2-7; 10 bases line up with TRBD1. This CDR3 region has 15 residues. Germline V gene lookup returns CDR1 MNHNS and CDR2 SASEGT. V was clipped by 6 bases and J by 3 bases; unmatched bases: 8. CDR3 loop: CASSRTGTGVYEQYV. DNA for the CDR3: TGTGCCAGCAGCCGTACCGGGACAGGGGTCTACGAGCAGTACGTC.

This chain uses TRBV7-8 with TRBJ1-3; the match to TRBD1 covers 8 bases. V gave up 2 bases and J gave up 8 bases; unmatched junction bases: 5. Per germline, CDR1 SGHVS and CDR2 FQNEAQ. CDR3 length: 14 amino acids. This CDR3 reads CASSLLQGDDTIYF. DNA of the CDR3: TGTGCCAGCAGCTTACTACAGGGGGACGACACCATATATTTT.

This chain joins TRBV10-2 and TRBJ1-1; no clear D. Trimming cost V 8 bases and J 0 bases, with 7 bases left between them. Germline lookup yields CDR1 WSHSY and CDR2 SAAADI. The length of the CDR3 is 12 residues. The CDR3 region has the DNA TGCGCCAGCTCCGACATGAACACTGAAGCTTTCTTT. Translating gives CASSDMNTEAFF.

This chain joins TRBV10-2 and TRBJ2-1, with D perhaps TRBD2 (5 bases). Germline CDR1 reads WSHSY; CDR2 reads SAAADI. The CDR3 is 13 residues long. V was cut by 5 bases and J by 6 bases, with 11 bases left in between. DNA of the CDR3: TGCGCCAGCAGTACTAGAGAGACCAATGAGCAGTTCTTC. It yields the protein CASSTRETNEQFF.

The genes are TRBV13 and TRBJ1-1; maybe TRBD1 (5 bases). Trimming cost V 5 bases and J 3 bases, with 16 bases left between them. The CDR3 extends over 15 amino acids. CDR1 and CDR2 from the germline V gene are PRHDT and FYEKMQ (reference sequence). CDR3 DNA: TGTGCCAGCAGCCCCAACGGTGAAGGGGACACTGAAGCTTTCTTT. Its translation: CASSPNGEGDTEAFF.

The V call is TRBV27, the J call TRBJ2-5; 7 bases line up with TRBD2. The germline gives CDR1 MNHEY, CDR2 SMNVEV (reference sequence). Trimming removed 5 bases from V and 2 bases from J; junction bases left unmatched: 2. This CDR3 is 13 amino acids long. The CDR3 spells CASSGRGQETQYF. As DNA, the CDR3 is TGTGCCAGCAGTGGGAGGGGTCAAGAGACCCAGTACTTC.

This chain uses TRBV19 with TRBJ2-1; 10 nucleotides align to TRBD1. Germline V gene lookup returns CDR1 LNHDA and CDR2 SQIVND (reference sequence). The CDR3 runs to 13 residues. After removal of 6 bases from V and 7 bases from J, the junction contained 3 bases not matched to a gene. CDR3 residues: CASSRTGGNEQFF. CDR3 coding DNA: TGTGCCAGTAGCCGGACAGGGGGGAATGAGCAGTTCTTC. The variable domain in full, completed from reference TRBV19 and TRBJ2-1, reads DGGITQSPKYLFRKEGQNVTLSCEQNLNHDAMYWYRQDPGQGLRLIYYSQIVNDFQKGDIAEGYSVSREKKESFPLTVTSAQKNPTAFYLCASSRTGGNEQFFGPGTRLTVL.

This chain joins TRBV6-8 and TRBJ2-4; TRBD1 matches at 7 bases. The germline V gene encodes CDR1 MNHGY and CDR2 SAAAGT. The CDR3 length is 15 residues. V lost 6 bases and J lost 3; bases outside the gene matches: 8. In nucleotides, the CDR3 is TGTGCCAGCAGATTATACAGGGGAGACAAAAACATTCAGTACTTC. Translation gives CASRLYRGDKNIQYF.

This clone came up once. CDR3 amino acids: CASSLPGSSSYNEQFF. The DNA for the CDR3 is TGTGCCAGCAGCTTACCAGGATCCAGCTCCTACAATGAGCAGTTCTTC. The V gene is TRBV11-2, the J gene TRBJ2-1; D not certain. Trimming took off 2 bases at V and 0 bases at J, with 11 bases between the two ends. The CDR3 spans 16 residues. From germline, CDR1 is SGHAT and CDR2 FQNNGV. The full variable domain, in which reference TRBV11-2 and TRBJ2-1 provide the parts outside the CDR3, is EAGVAQSPRYKIIEKRQSVAFWCNPISGHATLYWYQQILGQGPKLLIQFQNNGVVDDSQLPKDRFSAERLKGVDSTLKIQPAKLEDSAVYLCASSLPGSSSYNEQFFGPGTRLTVL.

There are a few counts of this clone. The V call is TRBV14, the J call TRBJ1-1, with 11 bases aligning to TRBD1. The CDR3 loop spans 17 amino acids. Looked up from germline, CDR1 is SGHDN and CDR2 is FVKESK. V lost 4 bases and J lost 0; bases outside the gene matches: 7. DNA for the CDR3: TGTGCCAGCAGCCGCCGGGACAGGGGGATCCTGAACACTGAAGCTTTCTTT. Amino acid sequence: CASSRRDRGILNTEAFF. Full variable domain (outside the CDR3, taken from reference TRBV14 and TRBJ1-1): EAGVTQFPSHSVIEKGQTVTLRCDPISGHDNLYWYRRVMGKEIKFLLHFVKESKQDESGMPNNRFLAERTGGTYSTLKVQPAELEDSGVYFCASSRRDRGILNTEAFFGQGTRLTVV.

The chain carries TRBV7-8 and TRBJ1-6, with D maybe TRBD1 (5 bases). Germline V gene sequence: CDR1 SGHVS, CDR2 FQNEAQ. This CDR3 contains 14 residues. V was shortened by 2 bases and J by 8 bases, with 10 bases between the two germline ends. CDR3 loop: CASSLQGVDSPLHF. CDR3 in DNA: TGTGCCAGCAGCTTACAGGGCGTTGATTCACCCCTCCACTTT.

By share, this clone counts as medium-sized. This sequence joins TRBV7-9 and TRBJ2-1; D unresolved. This CDR3 region has 14 residues. Germline V gives CDR1 SEHNR, CDR2 FQNEAQ (reference sequence). Trimming took off 1 base at V and 6 bases at J, with 10 bases between the two ends. The CDR3 is CASSLGHPLNEQFF. The CDR3 nucleotides read TGTGCCAGCAGCTTAGGTCATCCCCTCAATGAGCAGTTCTTC.

The chain recombines TRBV7-2 with TRBJ2-2; unclear D gene. Trimming shortened V by 4 bases and J by 5 bases, and 5 bases separated the two germline ends. The CDR3 is 12 amino acids. The germline V gene has CDR1 SGHTA and CDR2 FQGNSA. The CDR3 DNA reads as TGTGCCAGCAGCTGGCCGACCGGGGAGCTGTTTTTT. It is translated as CASSWPTGELFF.

This clone was found once. The rearrangement joins TRBV19 to TRBJ2-3; D unresolved. Germline CDR1 LNHDA, CDR2 SQIVND (reference sequence). The CDR3 runs to 13 residues. With 1 base removed from V and 5 bases from J, the gap between germline ends came to 7 bases. CDR3 nucleotides: TGTGCCAGTAGTATAGTCCCAGGAGATACGCAGTATTTT. Translation: CASSIVPGDTQYF.

V and J are TRBV5-1 and TRBJ2-5; TRBD1 agrees at 9 bases. J gave up 3 bases and V 4 bases, and 10 bases lay outside the gene matches. The CDR3 runs to 16 residues. The germline V gene has CDR1 SGHRS and CDR2 YFSETQ. Here the CDR3 reads CASSANSDRGEETQYF. CDR3 DNA sequence: TGCGCCAGCAGCGCAAATTCCGACAGGGGGGAAGAGACCCAGTACTTC.

The genes are TRBV7-3 and TRBJ1-2, with D possibly TRBD1 on 6 matching bases. This CDR3 contains 15 residues. Germline V gene data show CDR1 as SGHTA and CDR2 as FQGTGA. Trimming took 2 bases from V and 8 from J, leaving 18 bases between them. CDR3 bases: TGTGCCAGCAGCTTAGACGATACGGGACAATCGGGCTACACCTTC. It translates to CASSLDDTGQSGYTF.

The chain uses TRBV19 and TRBJ2-2; D gene ambiguous. Germline assignment: CDR1 LNHDA and CDR2 SQIVND (reference sequence). CDR3 size: 14 residues. Trimming took 6 bases from V and 3 from J, leaving 11 bases between them. The CDR3 coding sequence is TGTGCCAGTAGGGTGTCTGCTTACACCGGGGAGCTGTTTTTT. Protein product: CASRVSAYTGELFF. Variable domain in full (rest from reference TRBV19 and TRBJ2-2): DGGITQSPKYLFRKEGQNVTLSCEQNLNHDAMYWYRQDPGQGLRLIYYSQIVNDFQKGDIAEGYSVSREKKESFPLTVTSAQKNPTAFYLCASRVSAYTGELFFGEGSRLTVL.

The V and J genes are TRBV5-5 and TRBJ1-1; D is possibly TRBD1 (5 bases). Trimming removed 3 bases from V and 2 bases from J, with 5 bases in between. The CDR3 sequence is 12 residues long. In germline, CDR1 is SGHKS, CDR2 YYEKEE (reference sequence). The CDR3 spells CASSWGNTEAFF. As DNA, the CDR3 is TGTGCCAGCAGCTGGGGCAACACTGAAGCTTTCTTT.

The chain joins TRBV19 to TRBJ1-3, with a weak D call TRBD1 (6 bases). Trimming took 0 bases from V and 0 from J, leaving 15 bases between them. Germline loops: CDR1 LNHDA, CDR2 SQIVND (reference sequence). The CDR3 length is 18 residues. The CDR3: CASSIDSLRQASGNTIYF. As DNA, the CDR3 is TGTGCCAGTAGTATAGACTCCCTTCGACAGGCCTCTGGAAACACCATATATTTT.

The rearrangement uses TRBV9 and TRBJ2-1, with 10 bases that match TRBD1. The CDR3 runs 15 residues. Germline loops: CDR1 SGDLS, CDR2 YYNGEE. Trimming removed 4 bases from V and 9 bases from J; junction bases left unmatched: 10. The chain's CDR3 is CASSFRGQGPGEQFF. CDR3 coding DNA: TGTGCCAGCAGCTTCCGGGGACAGGGGCCCGGTGAGCAGTTCTTC.

V and J are TRBV4-1 and TRBJ2-1, with TRBD2 matching 7 bases. This CDR3 region has 15 residues. CDR1 is MGHRA, CDR2 YSYEKL, per germline. V dropped 0 bases and J dropped 3; count of bases not matched to a gene: 2. CDR3: CASSQDAGDYNEQFF. CDR3 nucleotides: TGCGCCAGCAGCCAAGACGCGGGAGACTACAATGAGCAGTTCTTC.

This clone was seen once. The rearrangement uses TRBV27 and TRBJ1-2, with D maybe TRBD1 (6 bases). CDR1 is MNHEY, CDR2 SMNVEV, per germline (reference sequence). The CDR3 sequence is 13 residues long. V was cut by 8 bases and J by 4 bases, with 14 bases left in between. CDR3 sequence reads: CASAPGASYGYTF. As DNA, the CDR3 is TGTGCCAGCGCGCCGGGGGCTAGCTATGGCTACACCTTC.